The 18 T cell receptor beta chains reported below all come from one sample, sequenced in a study of shared clonotypes between healthy human individuals. The repertoire was sequenced with immunoSEQ multiplex PCR; TCRdb's copy has only in-frame clones and lacks some. The table shows hundreds of thousands of clones, with roughly 73% occurring only once. Specimen: memory CD4+ T cells sorted from blood. Indicated subset: CD45RA-negative fraction. The receptors here all came from a woman aged 30 to 39 in good health.

This clone has a handful of counts. The chain carries TRBV20-1 and TRBJ2-3, with no clear D. CDR1 and CDR2 from the germline V gene are DFQATT and SNEGSKA (reference sequence). Trimming shortened V by 0 bases and J by 6 bases, and 4 bases separated the two germline ends. There are 11 residues in the CDR3. This CDR3 is CSARDLDTQYF. The CDR3 region has the DNA TGCAGTGCTAGAGATCTTGATACGCAGTATTTT.

V usage is TRBV5-6 and J usage is TRBJ2-1, with 7 nucleotides matching TRBD1. V shed 3 bases and J 8 bases; nucleotides not matched to a gene: 17. The V gene's germline CDR1 is SGHDT and CDR2 YYEEEE. The length of the CDR3 is 17 residues. The CDR3 spells CASSWAHRTGLRYEQFF. The CDR3 region has the DNA TGTGCCAGCAGCTGGGCACACCGGACAGGCCTCAGATATGAGCAGTTCTTC.

This clone was detected ten times or more. The rearrangement uses TRBV29-1 and TRBJ2-5; D gene ambiguous. The DNA end favors TRBJ2-7, so the J call may be wrong. Germline V gene lookup returns CDR1 SQVTM and CDR2 ANQGSEA. This CDR3 has 13 residues. CDR3 DNA: TGCAGCGTTATGTGGCGAAGCTCCTACGAGCAGTACTTC. It is translated as CSVMWRSSYEQYF.

About this clone itself: Distinct nucleotide sequences in the sample also encode this CDR3. The genes are TRBV14 and TRBJ1-5; maybe TRBD1 (6 bases). The CDR3 consists of 13 residues. Trimming shortened V by 0 bases and J by 6 bases, and 6 bases separated the two germline ends. The germline CDR1 and CDR2 sequences are SGHDN and FVKESK. This CDR3 is CASSQDRGQPQHF. DNA for the CDR3: TGTGCCAGCAGCCAAGACAGGGGTCAGCCCCAGCATTTT.

The chain links TRBV5-1 to TRBJ2-2; TRBD2 aligns across 13 bases. Germline values: CDR1 SGHRS, CDR2 YFSETQ. This CDR3 is 17 amino acids long. V lost 4 bases and J lost 3; bases outside the gene matches: 6. In DNA, the CDR3 is TGCGCCAGCAGCGGGACGGGACTAGCGGGATACACCGGGGAGCTGTTTTTT. Translation: CASSGTGLAGYTGELFF. The variable domain in full, with the rest retrieved from reference TRBV5-1 and TRBJ2-2, is KAGVTQTPRYLIKTRGQQVTLSCSPISGHRSVSWYQQTPGQGLQFLFEYFSETQRNKGNFPGRFSGRQFSNSRSEMNVSTLELGDSALYLCASSGTGLAGYTGELFFGEGSRLTVL.

The V gene is TRBV29-1, the J gene TRBJ2-2; the D is unclear. This CDR3 comprises 15 residues. Germline loops: CDR1 SQVTM, CDR2 ANQGSEA. V lost 4 bases and J lost 0, with 12 bases in between. CDR3 bases: TGCAGCGTTGCGGGTTCCATTACGAACACCGGGGAGCTGTTTTTT. Protein product: CSVAGSITNTGELFF.

This clone was picked up a small number of times. The rearrangement joins TRBV10-1 to TRBJ2-7; 11 bases are shared with TRBD1. Germline CDR1 WNHNN, CDR2 SYGVQD (reference sequence). The V and J ends lost 8 bases and 4 bases, in that order; junction bases with no gene match: 4. This CDR3 comprises 13 residues. The CDR3 is CASARDRGYEQYF. For the CDR3, the DNA is TGCGCCAGCGCCCGGGACAGGGGGTACGAGCAGTACTTC.

The chain has TRBV27 and TRBJ2-7, with 13 positions matching TRBD2. Germline lookup yields CDR1 MNHEY and CDR2 SMNVEV (reference sequence). Trimming at V came to 4 bases and at J to 1 base, leaving 4 bases not matched to a gene. The CDR3 has 16 amino acids. The DNA for the CDR3 is TGTGCCAGCAGTTCCCCGGGACTAGCGGGATCCTACGAGCAGTACTTC. It yields the protein CASSSPGLAGSYEQYF.

The chain combines TRBV7-2 with TRBJ2-7, with 10 bases identical to TRBD2. The CDR3 extends over 15 amino acids. Germline V gene sequence: CDR1 SGHTA, CDR2 FQGNSA. Losses at the gene ends were 2 bases for V and 2 bases for J; bases not matched to a gene: 3. The DNA of the CDR3 is TGTGCCAGCAGCTTACAAGCGGGAGGGACCTACGAGCAGTACTTC. Translated, it gives CASSLQAGGTYEQYF.

J is TRBJ1-2 and V is TRBV6-5; D not certain. Germline-derived CDR1 and CDR2 are MNHEY and SVGAGI. There are 14 residues in the CDR3. The V end was cut by 0 bases, the J end by 5 bases, with 10 bases between. Written as DNA, the CDR3 is TGTGCCAGCAGTTACTCGATGGCTGGGTATGGCTACACCTTC. It encodes CASSYSMAGYGYTF.

In this sample, this clone turned up once. This chain's CDR3 is CASSLLAALTDTQYF. CDR3 bases: TGTGCCAGCAGTTTACTAGCGGCCCTCACAGATACGCAGTATTTT. The J gene is TRBJ2-3, the V gene TRBV27, with 7 bases aligning to TRBD2. The V gene's germline CDR1 is MNHEY and CDR2 SMNVEV (reference sequence). V trimming: 2 bases; J trimming: 2 bases; junction bases outside the gene matches: 4. The CDR3 is 15 residues long.

The rearrangement links TRBV7-9 to TRBJ2-3; D may correspond to TRBD1 or TRBD2 (5 bases each). V was shortened by 1 base and J by 9 bases, with 17 bases between the two germline ends. CDR1 is SEHNR and CDR2 is FQNEAQ in the germline V gene (reference sequence). The CDR3 totals 15 residues. The CDR3 region has the DNA TGTGCCAGCAGCTTAGGGGGGATGACAGAGGGGACGCAGTATTTT. Its protein product is CASSLGGMTEGTQYF.

This clone occurred once. This chain uses TRBV14 with TRBJ1-2; a weak D match, TRBD1 (6 bases). CDR3 size: 13 residues. Trimming removed 3 bases from V and 6 bases from J, with 11 bases in between. CDR1 is SGHDN, CDR2 FVKESK, per germline. The CDR3 spells CASSQGAVDGYTF. The DNA for the CDR3 is TGTGCCAGCAGCCAGGGGGCCGTTGATGGCTACACCTTC.

This chain connects TRBV30 to TRBJ1-5; TRBD1 is a possible D gene (5 bases). The CDR3 covers 13 residues. Trimming pared 5 bases from V and 7 bases from J, leaving 15 bases between. Germline V gives CDR1 GTSNPN, CDR2 SVGIG (reference sequence). CDR3 amino acids: CAWGAGLRQPQHF. DNA for the CDR3: TGTGCCTGGGGGGCGGGTTTGAGGCAGCCCCAGCATTTT.

The chain has TRBV7-9 and TRBJ2-5, with D possibly matching TRBD2 (5 bases). Germline V gene data show CDR1 as SEHNR and CDR2 as FQNEAQ (reference sequence). Trimming cost V 1 base and J 4 bases, with 13 bases left between them. The CDR3 sequence is 15 residues long. CDR3 region: CASSLGRSFGETQYF. CDR3 coding DNA: TGTGCCAGCAGCTTAGGGAGGAGTTTCGGAGAGACCCAGTACTTC.

V usage is TRBV6-1 and J usage is TRBJ2-2, with D hard to call. V shed 7 bases and J shed 4 bases, with 16 bases lying between them. The length of the CDR3 is 15 residues. The germline V gene has CDR1 MNHNS and CDR2 SASEGT. Here the CDR3 reads CASIISSVGTGELFF. DNA of the CDR3: TGTGCCAGCATTATTAGTTCTGTTGGCACCGGGGAGCTGTTTTTT.

The J gene is TRBJ2-7, the V gene TRBV6-6, with D possibly being TRBD1 (5 bases). Trimming stripped 6 bases from V and 0 bases from J, with 12 bases between. The CDR3 length is 14 residues. Germline CDR1 MNHNY, CDR2 SVGAGI (reference sequence). The CDR3 DNA sequence: TGTGCCAGCAGCCGTGAGACAGCCTCCTACGAGCAGTACTTC. Translation: CASSRETASYEQYF.

This clone has only one observation. The rearrangement uses TRBV18 and TRBJ2-2, with TRBD2 identical over 14 bases. The CDR3 is 17 amino acids. Trimming at V came to 3 bases and at J to 4 bases, leaving 4 bases not matched to a gene. The germline V gene has CDR1 KGHSH and CDR2 LQKENI. The CDR3 is CASSPGLAGVGTGELFF. For the CDR3, the DNA is TGTGCCAGCTCACCGGGACTAGCGGGAGTCGGCACCGGGGAGCTGTTTTTT.